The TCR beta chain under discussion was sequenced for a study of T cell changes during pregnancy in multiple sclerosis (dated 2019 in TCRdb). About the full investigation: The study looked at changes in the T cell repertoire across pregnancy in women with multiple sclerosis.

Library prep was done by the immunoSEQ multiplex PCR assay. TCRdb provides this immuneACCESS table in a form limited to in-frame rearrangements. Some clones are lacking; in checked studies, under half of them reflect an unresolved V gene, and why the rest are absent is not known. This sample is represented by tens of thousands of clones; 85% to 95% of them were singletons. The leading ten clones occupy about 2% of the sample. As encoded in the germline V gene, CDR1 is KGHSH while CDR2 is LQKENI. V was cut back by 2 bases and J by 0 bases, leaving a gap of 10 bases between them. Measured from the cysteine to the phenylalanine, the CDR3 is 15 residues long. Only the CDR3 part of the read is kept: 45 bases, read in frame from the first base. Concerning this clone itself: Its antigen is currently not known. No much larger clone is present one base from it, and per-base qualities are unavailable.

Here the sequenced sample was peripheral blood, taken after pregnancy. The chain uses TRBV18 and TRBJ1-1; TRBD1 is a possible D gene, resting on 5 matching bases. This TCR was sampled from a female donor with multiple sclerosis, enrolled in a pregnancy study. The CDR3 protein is CASSPGGYMNTEAFF. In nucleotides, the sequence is TGTGCCAGCTCACCAGGGGGGTACATGAACACTGAAGCTTTCTTT.